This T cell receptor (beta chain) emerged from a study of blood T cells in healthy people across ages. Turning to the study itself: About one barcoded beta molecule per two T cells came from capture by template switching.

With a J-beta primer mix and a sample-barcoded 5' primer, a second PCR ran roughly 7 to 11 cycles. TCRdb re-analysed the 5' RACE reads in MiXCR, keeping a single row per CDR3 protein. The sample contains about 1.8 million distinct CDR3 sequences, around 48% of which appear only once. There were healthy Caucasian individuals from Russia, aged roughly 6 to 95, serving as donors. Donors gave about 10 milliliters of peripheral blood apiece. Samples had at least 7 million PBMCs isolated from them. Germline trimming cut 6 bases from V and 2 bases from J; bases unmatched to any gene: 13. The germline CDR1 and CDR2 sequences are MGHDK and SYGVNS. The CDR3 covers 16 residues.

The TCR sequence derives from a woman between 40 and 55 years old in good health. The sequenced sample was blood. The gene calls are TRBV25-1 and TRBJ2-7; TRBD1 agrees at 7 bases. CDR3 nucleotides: TGTGCCAGCAGCGTTTACGGACAGGACCAGACCTACGAGCAGTACTTC. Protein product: CASSVYGQDQTYEQYF.